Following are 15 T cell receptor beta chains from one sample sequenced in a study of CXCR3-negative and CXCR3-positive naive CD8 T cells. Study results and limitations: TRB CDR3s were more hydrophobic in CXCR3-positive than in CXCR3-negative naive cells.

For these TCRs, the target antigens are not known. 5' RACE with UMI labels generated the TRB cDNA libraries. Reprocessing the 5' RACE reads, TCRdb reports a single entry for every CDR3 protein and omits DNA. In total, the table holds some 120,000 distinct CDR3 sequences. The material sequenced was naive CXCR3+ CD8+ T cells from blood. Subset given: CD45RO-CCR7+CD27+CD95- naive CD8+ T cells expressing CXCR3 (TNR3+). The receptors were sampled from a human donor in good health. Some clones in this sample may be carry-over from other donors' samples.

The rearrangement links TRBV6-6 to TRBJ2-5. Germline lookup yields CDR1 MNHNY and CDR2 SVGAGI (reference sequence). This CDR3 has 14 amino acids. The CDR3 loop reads CASSYLVGQETQYF.

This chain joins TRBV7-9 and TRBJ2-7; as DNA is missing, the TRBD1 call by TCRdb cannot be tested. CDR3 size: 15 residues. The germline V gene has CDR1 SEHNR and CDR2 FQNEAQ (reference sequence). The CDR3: CASSPLDRVLYEQYF.

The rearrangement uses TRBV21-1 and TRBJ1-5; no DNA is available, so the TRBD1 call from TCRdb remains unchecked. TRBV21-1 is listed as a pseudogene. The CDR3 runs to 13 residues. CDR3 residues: CASRQDSNQPQHF.

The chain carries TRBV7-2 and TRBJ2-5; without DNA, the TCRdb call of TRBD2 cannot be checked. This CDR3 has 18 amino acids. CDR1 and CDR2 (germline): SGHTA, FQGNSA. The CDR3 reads CASSLVYLAGGEQETQYF.

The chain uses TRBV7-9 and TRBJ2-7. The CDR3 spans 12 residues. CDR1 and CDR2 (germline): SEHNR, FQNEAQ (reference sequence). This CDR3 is CASSLELYEQYF.

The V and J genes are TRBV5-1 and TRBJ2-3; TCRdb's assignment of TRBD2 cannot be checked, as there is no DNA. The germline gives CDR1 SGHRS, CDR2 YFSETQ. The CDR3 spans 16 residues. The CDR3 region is CASSLTSGEGADTQYF.

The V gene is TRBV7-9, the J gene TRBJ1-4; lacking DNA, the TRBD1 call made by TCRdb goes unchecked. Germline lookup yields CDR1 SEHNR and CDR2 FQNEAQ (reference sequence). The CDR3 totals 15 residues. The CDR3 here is CASSLALGTFEKLFF.

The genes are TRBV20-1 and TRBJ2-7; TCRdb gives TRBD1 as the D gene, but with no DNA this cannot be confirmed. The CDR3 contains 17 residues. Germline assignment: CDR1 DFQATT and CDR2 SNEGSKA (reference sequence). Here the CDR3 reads CSATQNEGGIHSYEQYF.

CDR3: CASSSEDVLAGDTDTQYF. The rearrangement uses TRBV9 and TRBJ2-3; TCRdb's D gene call, TRBD2, goes unchecked for lack of DNA. The germline gives CDR1 SGDLS, CDR2 YYNGEE. The CDR3 is 18 amino acids.

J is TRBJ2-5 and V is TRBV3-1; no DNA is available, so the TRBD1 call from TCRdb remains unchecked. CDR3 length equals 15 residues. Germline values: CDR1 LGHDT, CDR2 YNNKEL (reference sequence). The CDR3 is CASSAPLEDQETQYF.

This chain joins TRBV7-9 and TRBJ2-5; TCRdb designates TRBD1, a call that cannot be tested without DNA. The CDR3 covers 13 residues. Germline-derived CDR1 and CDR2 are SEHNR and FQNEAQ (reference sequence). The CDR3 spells CASSPQELETQYF.

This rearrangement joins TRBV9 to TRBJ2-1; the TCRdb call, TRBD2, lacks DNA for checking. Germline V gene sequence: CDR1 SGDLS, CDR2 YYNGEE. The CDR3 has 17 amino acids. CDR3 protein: CASSAGTSGSSYNEQFF.

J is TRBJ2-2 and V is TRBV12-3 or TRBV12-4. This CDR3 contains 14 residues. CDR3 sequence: CASTNSANTGELFF.

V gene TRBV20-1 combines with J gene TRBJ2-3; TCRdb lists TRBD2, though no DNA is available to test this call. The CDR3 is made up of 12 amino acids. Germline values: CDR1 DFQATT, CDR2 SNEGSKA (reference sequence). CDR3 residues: CSALAATDTQYF.

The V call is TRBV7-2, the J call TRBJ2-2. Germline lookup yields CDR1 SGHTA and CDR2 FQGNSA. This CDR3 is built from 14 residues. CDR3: CASSTDTYTGELFF.